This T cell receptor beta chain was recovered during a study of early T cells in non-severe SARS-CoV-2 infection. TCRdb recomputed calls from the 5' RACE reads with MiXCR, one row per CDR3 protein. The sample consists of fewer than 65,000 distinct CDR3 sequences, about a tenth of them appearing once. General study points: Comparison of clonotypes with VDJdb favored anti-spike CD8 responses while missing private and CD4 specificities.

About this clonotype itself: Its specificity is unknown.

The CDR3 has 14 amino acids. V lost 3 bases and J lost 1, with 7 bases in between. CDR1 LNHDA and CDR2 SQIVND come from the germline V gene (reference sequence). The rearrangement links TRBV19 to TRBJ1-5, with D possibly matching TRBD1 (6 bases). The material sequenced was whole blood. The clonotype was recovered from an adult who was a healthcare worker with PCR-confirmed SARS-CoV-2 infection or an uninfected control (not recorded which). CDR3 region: CASSMGASNQPQHF. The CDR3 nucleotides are TGTGCCAGTAGTATGGGGGCCAGCAATCAGCCCCAGCATTTT.